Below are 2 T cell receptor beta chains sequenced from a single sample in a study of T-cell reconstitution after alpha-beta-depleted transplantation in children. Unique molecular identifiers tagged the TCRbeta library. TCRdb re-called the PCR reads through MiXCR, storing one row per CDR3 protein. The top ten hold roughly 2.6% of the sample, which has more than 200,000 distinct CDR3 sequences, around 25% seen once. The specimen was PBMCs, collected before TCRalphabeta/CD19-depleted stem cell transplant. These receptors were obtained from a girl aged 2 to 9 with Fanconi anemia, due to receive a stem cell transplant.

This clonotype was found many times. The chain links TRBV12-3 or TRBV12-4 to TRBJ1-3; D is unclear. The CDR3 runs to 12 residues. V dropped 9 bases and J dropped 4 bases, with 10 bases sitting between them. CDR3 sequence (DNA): TGTGCCAGTGATGGCGGGGGAAACACCATATATTTT. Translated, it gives CASDGGGNTIYF.

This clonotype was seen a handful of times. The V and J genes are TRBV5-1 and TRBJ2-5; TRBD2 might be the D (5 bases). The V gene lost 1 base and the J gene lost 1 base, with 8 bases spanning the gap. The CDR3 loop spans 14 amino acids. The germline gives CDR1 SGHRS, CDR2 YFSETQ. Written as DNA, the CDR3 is TGCGCCAGCAGCTTGATAGCGACCCAAGAGACCCAGTACTTC. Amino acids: CASSLIATQETQYF.